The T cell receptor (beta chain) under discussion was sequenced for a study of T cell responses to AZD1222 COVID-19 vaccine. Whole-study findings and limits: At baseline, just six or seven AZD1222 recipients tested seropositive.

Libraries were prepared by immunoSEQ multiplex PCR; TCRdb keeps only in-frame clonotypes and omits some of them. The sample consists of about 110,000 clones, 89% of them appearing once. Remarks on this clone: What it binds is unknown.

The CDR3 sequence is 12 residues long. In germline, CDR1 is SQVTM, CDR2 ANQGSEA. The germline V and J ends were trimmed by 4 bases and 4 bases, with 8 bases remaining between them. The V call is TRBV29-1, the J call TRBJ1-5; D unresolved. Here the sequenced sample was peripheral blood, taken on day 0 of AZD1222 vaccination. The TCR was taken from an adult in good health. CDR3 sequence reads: CSVGEPNQPQHF. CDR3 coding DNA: TGCAGCGTTGGGGAGCCAAATCAGCCCCAGCATTTT.